In this sample, the clone carrying this T cell receptor (beta chain) turned up a few times. Its antigen remains unidentified. This sample stems from a study of blood T cells in healthy people across ages. Broader study findings: A conclusive naive versus antigen-experienced comparison was prevented by the unsorted PBMCs.

The CDR3 has 15 residues. V was trimmed by 1 base and J by 0 bases, leaving 10 bases between them. A J-beta primer mix and a sample-barcoded 5' primer were used in a second PCR of roughly 6 to 11 cycles. Tags on each cDNA molecule came from a template-switch adaptor with 12 random nucleotides. TCRdb reprocessed the 5' RACE reads with MiXCR, giving one entry per CDR3 protein. This table has 1 million or so distinct CDR3 sequences, 35% to 55% appearing once. This TCR came from a woman aged 55-70 years in good health. The sequenced sample consisted of blood. The chain uses TRBV12-3 or TRBV12-4 and TRBJ2-7; D ambiguous. In DNA, the CDR3 is TGTGCCAGCAGTTTAGGGGAAAAAGTCTCCTACGAGCAGTACTTC. Translated: CASSLGEKVSYEQYF.